A selection of T cell receptor beta chains follows, all from one sample in a study of T cell responses to AZD1222 COVID-19 vaccine. Clones were sequenced by immunoSEQ multiplex PCR, and TCRdb holds only the in-frame ones, with some missing. The sample includes 250,000 to 300,000 clones, around 92% seen only once; the top ten take 0.55%. Material: peripheral blood, obtained 28 days after the second AZD1222 dose. These receptors were collected from an adult who received the AZD1222 COVID-19 vaccine. CDR3s include the opening cysteine and the closing phenylalanine or tryptophan. D genes are given only for firm matches. Clone size appears in some rows only: once, few, many, or a class for an expanded clone.

cdr3_nt cdr3_aa j_call clone_size v_call d_call
TGTGCCAGTAGTTACGGGACAGGGGTATCCACAGATACGCAGTATTTT CASSYGTGVSTDTQYF TRBJ2-3 . TRBV19 TRBD1
TGCGCCAGCAGCAAGGGACAGGGATCCTCTGGAAACACCATATATTTT CASSKGQGSSGNTIYF TRBJ1-3 once TRBV5-1 TRBD1
TGTGCCAGCAGCCTAGCATCATATACGCAGTATTTT CASSLASYTQYF TRBJ2-3 . TRBV7-9 .
TGTGCCAGCAGTGCGGTCGGAGGGAGCAATCAGCCCCAGCATTTT CASSAVGGSNQPQHF TRBJ1-5 . TRBV2 .
TGTGCCAGCAGTGATCTAGCGGGAGTCTACGAGCAGTACTTC CASSDLAGVYEQYF TRBJ2-7 . TRBV2 TRBD2
TGTGCCAGCAGCCTCGGGGGCAGGGGTGGCGAGCAGTACTTC CASSLGGRGGEQYF TRBJ2-7 . TRBV11-3 .
TGTGCCAGCAGCTGGGGGGCGACTCCTAGCTCCTACGAGCAGTACTTC CASSWGATPSSYEQYF TRBJ2-7 . TRBV5-4 .
TGTGCCAGTGCCCCTTTTGCACGACCGAACATTCAGTACTTC CASAPFARPNIQYF TRBJ2-4 . TRBV2 .
TGTGCCAGCAGCCCACAGGGGACTAGGAATCAGCCCCAGCATTTT CASSPQGTRNQPQHF TRBJ1-5 . TRBV2 TRBD1
TGTGCCAGCAGCGCAGCTCCGGGACTAAATGAAAAACTGTTTTTT CASSAAPGLNEKLFF TRBJ1-4 . TRBV9 .
TGTGCCAGCAGCTTCTCAGGGATTAATCAGCCCCAGCATTTT CASSFSGINQPQHF TRBJ1-5 . TRBV7-9 .
TGTGCCAGCAGTCCGGGACCTGTGCACTATGGCTACACCTTC CASSPGPVHYGYTF TRBJ1-2 . TRBV28 .
TGTGCCAGCAGTTCAGGGGGCTCCTATAATTCACCCCTCCACTTT CASSSGGSYNSPLHF TRBJ1-6 . TRBV5-5 TRBD1
TGTGCCAGCAGCTTCGGTAGCTTCCCCTACGAGCAGTACTTC CASSFGSFPYEQYF TRBJ2-7 . TRBV7-8 .
TGTGCCAGCAGTTACGAGTATAATTCACCCCTCCACTTT CASSYEYNSPLHF TRBJ1-6 . TRBV6-5 .
TGTGCCAGCAGTTCGGGACAGTATAGCAATCAGCCCCAGCATTTT CASSSGQYSNQPQHF TRBJ1-5 . TRBV27 TRBD1
TGTGCCAGCAGTCGCCGTCGACAGGGTGATGAAAAACTGTTTTTT CASSRRRQGDEKLFF TRBJ1-4 . TRBV2 TRBD1
TGTGCCAGCAGCCATGTTCCAGAAGCTGAGCAGTTCTTC CASSHVPEAEQFF TRBJ2-1 . TRBV3-1/TRBV3-2 .
TGTGCCAGCATTGATAGCAGGGAGGGAAACACCATATATTTT CASIDSREGNTIYF TRBJ1-3 . TRBV28 .
TGTGCCAGCTCACCGCAGGAAAGACCGCCGCTTGCTTTCTTT CASSPQERPPLAFF TRBJ1-1 . TRBV18 .